One T cell receptor beta chain is described in this entry. The sample comes from a study of blood T cell repertoires in COVID-19. There are 14 residues in the CDR3. V lost 4 bases, J lost 2 bases, and 12 bases lay in between. CDR1 and CDR2 from the germline V gene are SGHDT and YYEEEE. Assay: immunoSEQ multiplex PCR; the TCRdb copy retains only in-frame clones and omits some. The sample lists about 140,000 clones, 60% to 85% occurring once. This clonotype originated in a man between 50 and 59 years old with active or convalescent COVID-19. This rearrangement joins TRBV5-6 to TRBJ2-5, with D maybe TRBD2 (5 bases). Sequenced: peripheral blood. CDR3 in amino acids: CASSPGILQETQYF. In DNA form, the CDR3 reads TGTGCCAGCAGCCCGGGAATATTACAAGAGACCCAGTACTTC.